Below are 12 T cell receptor beta chains sequenced from a single sample in a study of cytotoxic CD8 clonotypes in ibrutinib-treated CLL. The method was immunoSEQ multiplex PCR; TCRdb's version includes in-frame clones alone and lacks a portion of them. The table lists about 310,000 clones, 80% of them singletons. Specimen: PBMCs, collected before ibrutinib treatment. The source of these receptors is a human donor with chronic lymphocytic leukemia.

The chain carries TRBV5-1 and TRBJ1-1; D possibly corresponds to TRBD1 (5 bases). The CDR3 spans 13 residues. The V gene's germline CDR1 is SGHRS and CDR2 YFSETQ. Trimming took off 4 bases at V and 1 base at J, with 8 bases between the two ends. The CDR3 DNA follows: TGCGCCAGCAGCGGCGACAGGAACACTGAAGCTTTCTTT. It encodes CASSGDRNTEAFF.

This clone has more than one count but fewer than ten. The chain recombines TRBV28 with TRBJ2-7, with D unresolved. This CDR3 comprises 11 residues. Germline V gives CDR1 MDHEN, CDR2 SYDVKM. V was trimmed by 6 bases and J by 0 bases, leaving 3 bases between them. CDR3 region: CASRASYEQYF. CDR3 in DNA: TGTGCCAGCAGAGCCTCCTACGAGCAGTACTTC.

The genes are TRBV7-8 and TRBJ2-7; D is perhaps TRBD1 (5 bases). Germline-derived CDR1 and CDR2 are SGHVS and FQNEAQ. The CDR3 has 16 amino acids. Trimming removed 3 bases at V and 2 bases at J, with 17 bases between. The CDR3 here is CASSLADTNPPYEQYF. The CDR3 nucleotides read TGTGCCAGCAGCTTGGCGGACACTAATCCTCCCTACGAGCAGTACTTC.

This clone was recorded once. The CDR3 reads CASSLDRGLTSDTQYF. The CDR3 coding sequence is TGTGCCAGCAGTTTGGACAGGGGGCTTACCTCAGATACGCAGTATTTT. The chain combines TRBV27 with TRBJ2-3, with TRBD1 identical over 11 bases. Trimming removed 3 bases from V and 4 bases from J; junction bases left unmatched: 6. This CDR3 is 16 amino acids long. The germline CDR1 and CDR2 sequences are MNHEY and SMNVEV (reference sequence).

The chain recombines TRBV15 with TRBJ2-7, with 8 bases fitting TRBD2. Germline V gene lookup returns CDR1 LNHNV and CDR2 YYDKDF (reference sequence). V shed 1 base, J shed 0 bases, and the junction held 5 bases outside the gene matches. The CDR3 extends over 16 amino acids. The CDR3 sequence: CATSRGGSGTSYEQYF. Written as DNA, the CDR3 is TGTGCCACCAGCAGAGGAGGTAGCGGGACCTCCTACGAGCAGTACTTC.

The J gene is TRBJ2-7, the V gene TRBV6-5, with D unresolved. V was cut by 2 bases and J by 6 bases, with 8 bases left in between. Germline V gene data show CDR1 as MNHEY and CDR2 as SVGAGI. This CDR3 spans 12 amino acids. CDR3: CASSYGQSEQYF. CDR3 coding DNA: TGTGCCAGCAGTTACGGGCAGTCCGAGCAGTACTTC.

This rearrangement joins TRBV7-6 to TRBJ1-4, with TRBD1 matching over 9 bases. Germline V gene lookup returns CDR1 SGHVS and CDR2 FNYEAQ. This CDR3 is 17 amino acids long. J gave up 7 bases and V 5 bases, and 14 bases lay outside the gene matches. This CDR3 reads CASSPRTGAERIEKLFF. In DNA form, the CDR3 reads TGTGCCAGCAGCCCGAGGACAGGGGCCGAAAGGATTGAAAAACTGTTTTTT.

The CDR3 nucleotides read TGTGCCAGCTCACGACGTACCGGGAGCGGGGATGAGCAGTTCTTC. This codes for CASSRRTGSGDEQFF. The rearrangement uses TRBV18 and TRBJ2-1; the match to TRBD2 covers 7 bases. J gave up 8 bases and V 4 bases, and 11 bases lay outside the gene matches. Looked up from germline, CDR1 is KGHSH and CDR2 is LQKENI. This CDR3 has 15 amino acids.

Notes on this clone: One end of the junction varies from germline; a read error may be responsible. This chain connects TRBV5-1 to TRBJ2-7; 7 nucleotides agree with TRBD2. The CDR3 extends over 13 amino acids. CDR1 and CDR2 from the germline V gene are SGHRS and YFSETQ. The chain's CDR3 is CASSLAGAGPGKF. The CDR3 bases are TGCGCCAGCAGCTTGGCCGGAGCGGGGCCGGGCAAATTC.

The chain employs TRBV27 and TRBJ2-5; TRBD1 matches at 7 bases. V was pared by 11 bases and J by 1 base, with 13 bases of the junction left unmatched. Germline CDR1 MNHEY, CDR2 SMNVEV (reference sequence). The CDR3 is 15 residues long. CDR3 sequence (DNA): TGTGCCTCCCGCCCGGAACAGGGGTTCCAAGAGACCCAGTACTTC. This sequence encodes CASRPEQGFQETQYF.

Concerning this clone itself: The sample holds other DNA sequences that translate to the same CDR3. The chain has TRBV9 and TRBJ2-7; D is unclear. Trimming pared 0 bases from V and 0 bases from J, leaving 7 bases between. This CDR3 region has 14 residues. The germline V gene encodes CDR1 SGDLS and CDR2 YYNGEE. The CDR3 loop is CASSVVDGSYEQYF. In nucleotides, the CDR3 is TGTGCCAGCAGCGTAGTTGACGGCTCCTACGAGCAGTACTTC.

The rearrangement joins TRBV27 to TRBJ1-2; D is undetermined. Germline CDR1 reads MNHEY; CDR2 reads SMNVEV (reference sequence). This CDR3 spans 14 amino acids. V was pared by 6 bases and J by 3 bases, with 14 bases between. CDR3 nucleotide sequence: TGTGCCAGCAGAAGGGTGCCGGGAGACTATGGCTACACCTTC. This translates into CASRRVPGDYGYTF.